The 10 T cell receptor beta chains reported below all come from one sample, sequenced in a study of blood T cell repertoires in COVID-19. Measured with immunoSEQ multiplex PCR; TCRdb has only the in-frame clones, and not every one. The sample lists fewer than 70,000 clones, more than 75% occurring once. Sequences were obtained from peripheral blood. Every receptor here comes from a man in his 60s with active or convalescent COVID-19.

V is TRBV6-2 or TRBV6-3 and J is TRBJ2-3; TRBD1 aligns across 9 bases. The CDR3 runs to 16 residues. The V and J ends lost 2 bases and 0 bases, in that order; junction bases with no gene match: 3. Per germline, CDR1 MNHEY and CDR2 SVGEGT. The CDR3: CASSYGTGLSTDTQYF. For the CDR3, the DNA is TGTGCCAGCAGTTACGGGACAGGGCTAAGCACAGATACGCAGTATTTT.

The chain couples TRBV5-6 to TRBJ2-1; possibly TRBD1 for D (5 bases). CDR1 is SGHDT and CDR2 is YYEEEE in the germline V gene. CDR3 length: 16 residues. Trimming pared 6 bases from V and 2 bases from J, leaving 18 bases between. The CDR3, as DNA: TGTGCCAGCACCCCCGGTGGCAGGGTTACCTACAATGAGCAGTTCTTC. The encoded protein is CASTPGGRVTYNEQFF.

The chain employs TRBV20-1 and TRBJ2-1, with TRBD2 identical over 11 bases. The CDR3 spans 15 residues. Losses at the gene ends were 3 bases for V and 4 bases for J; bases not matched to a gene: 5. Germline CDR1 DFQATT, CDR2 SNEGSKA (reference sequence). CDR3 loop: CSASPLAGGYNEQFF. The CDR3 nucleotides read TGCAGTGCTAGTCCCCTAGCGGGAGGATACAATGAGCAGTTCTTC.

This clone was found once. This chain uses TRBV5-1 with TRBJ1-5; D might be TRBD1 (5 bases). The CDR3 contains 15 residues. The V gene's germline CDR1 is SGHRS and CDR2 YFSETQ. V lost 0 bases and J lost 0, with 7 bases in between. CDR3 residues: CASSLEGYSNQPQHF. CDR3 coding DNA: TGCGCCAGCAGCTTGGAGGGGTATAGCAATCAGCCCCAGCATTTT.

This CDR3 reads CASLTWGLVSEAFF. The CDR3 DNA reads as TGTGCCAGCTTAACCTGGGGGCTAGTCTCTGAAGCTTTCTTT. The chain couples TRBV28 to TRBJ1-1, with D possibly TRBD1 on 6 matching bases. Germline loops: CDR1 MDHEN, CDR2 SYDVKM. V gave up 8 bases and J gave up 6 bases, with 19 bases separating them. This CDR3 contains 14 residues.

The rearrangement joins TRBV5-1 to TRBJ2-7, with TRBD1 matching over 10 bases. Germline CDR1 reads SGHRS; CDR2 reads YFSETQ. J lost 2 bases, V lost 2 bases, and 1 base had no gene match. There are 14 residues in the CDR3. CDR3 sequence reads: CASSFGTGAYEQYF. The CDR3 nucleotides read TGCGCCAGCAGCTTCGGGACAGGGGCCTACGAGCAGTACTTC.

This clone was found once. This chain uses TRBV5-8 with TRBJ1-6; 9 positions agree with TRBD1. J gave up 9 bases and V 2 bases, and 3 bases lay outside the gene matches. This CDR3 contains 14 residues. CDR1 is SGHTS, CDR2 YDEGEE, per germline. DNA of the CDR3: TGTGCCAGCAGCTTCAGGACAGGGGCTTCACCCCTCCACTTT. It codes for CASSFRTGASPLHF.

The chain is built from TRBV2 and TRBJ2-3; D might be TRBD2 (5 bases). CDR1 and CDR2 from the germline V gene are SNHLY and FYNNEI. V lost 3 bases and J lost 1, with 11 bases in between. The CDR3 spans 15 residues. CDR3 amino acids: CASSDEGVGTDTQYF. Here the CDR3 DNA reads TGTGCCAGCAGTGACGAGGGTGTTGGCACAGATACGCAGTATTTT.

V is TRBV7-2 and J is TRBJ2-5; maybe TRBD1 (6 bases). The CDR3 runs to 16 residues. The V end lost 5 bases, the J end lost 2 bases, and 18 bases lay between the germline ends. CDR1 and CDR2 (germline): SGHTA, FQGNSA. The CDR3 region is CASSIGQLVFQETQYF. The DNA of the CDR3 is TGTGCCAGCAGCATAGGACAGCTCGTGTTTCAAGAGACCCAGTACTTC.

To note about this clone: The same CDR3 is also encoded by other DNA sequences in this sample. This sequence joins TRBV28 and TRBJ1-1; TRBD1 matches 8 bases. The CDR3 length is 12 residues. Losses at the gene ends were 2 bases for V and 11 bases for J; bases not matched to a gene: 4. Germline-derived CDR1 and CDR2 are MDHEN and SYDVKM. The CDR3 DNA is TGTGCCAGCAGTTTAGGACAGGGTAAGGCTTTCTTT. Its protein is CASSLGQGKAFF.